This T cell receptor (beta chain) was observed in a study of OX40 agonist ivuxolimab in advanced cancers. Study-wide background: At 82.7% male, the cohort had a mean age of approximately 60 years, ranging from roughly 20 to 85. General study findings and limits: Clones of CD4+ and CD8+ blood T cells grew by week 6 at doses of 0.1 to 3.0 mg/kg.

As to this clone: Its target is not known.

Blood draws occurred at baseline, cycle 4 day 1, and cycle 7 day 1. Data came from immunoSEQ multiplex PCR; TCRdb stores just in-frame clones and leaves some out. The repertoire holds over 55,000 clones, with around 90% as singletons. Germline V gene data show CDR1 as SEHNR and CDR2 as FQNEAQ (reference sequence). V dropped 11 bases and J dropped 7 bases, with 18 bases sitting between them. This CDR3 comprises 12 residues. This chain connects TRBV7-9 to TRBJ2-7, with D possibly being TRBD2 (6 bases). The origin of this receptor is an adult with an advanced solid tumor such as melanoma, head and neck, liver or kidney cancer. This material consisted of CD4+ or CD8+ T cells sorted from blood, taken in a trial of the OX40 agonist ivuxolimab. The chain's CDR3 is CAVLPDGGEQYF. CDR3 DNA: TGTGCCGTCCTACCGGACGGAGGGGAGCAGTACTTC.